This TCR beta chain comes out of a study of T cells in women clearing cervical HPV infection. Some clones are missing from TCRdb's copy, which holds only in-frame ones; the method was immunoSEQ multiplex PCR. Across roughly 25,000 clones, the top ten clones capture less than 8.5% of the sample. Sequencing input: blood buffy coat. The TCR was taken from a woman between 18 and 69 years old with a cervical HPV16 infection that either progressed to CIN3+ or cleared (not recorded which).

The sequenced part of the CDR3 DNA is TGCAGCGTCGCCGGGACAGGGGCCACTGGC. It encodes CSVAGTGATG. The full CDR3 reads CSVAGTGATGYTF. This rearrangement joins TRBV29-1 to TRBJ1-2; TRBD1 matches at 10 bases. Coverage ceases 3 residues before the CDR3 finishes, and the germline J gene fills in the end. Looked up from germline, CDR1 is SQVTM and CDR2 is ANQGSEA. The V segment lost 6 bases and the J segment 7 bases; nucleotides outside the gene matches: 8. The CDR3 is 13 residues long. Full variable domain (rest looked up from reference TRBV29-1 and TRBJ1-2): SAVISQKPSRDICQRGTSLTIQCQVDSQVTMMFWYRQQPGQSLTLIATANQGSEATYESGFVIDKFPISRPNLTFSTLTVSNMSPEDSSIYLCSVAGTGATGYTFGSGTRLTVV.